Following are 30 T cell receptor beta chains from one sample sequenced in a study of esophageal squamous cell carcinoma under preoperative chemotherapy. The time point denotes: after preoperative PTX-NDP chemotherapy. In TCRdb, the PCR reads were re-called with MiXCR into one record per CDR3 protein. The table includes about 18,000 distinct CDR3 sequences, around 45% detected once. The material was obtained from a patient given preoperative chemotherapy. These receptors were obtained from a human donor with esophageal squamous cell carcinoma. The donor label of this sample is uncertain.

This clonotype turned up a few times. The J gene is TRBJ2-1, the V gene TRBV25-1, with 8 nucleotides matching TRBD1. This CDR3 comprises 14 residues. The J segment lost 3 bases and the V segment lost 5 bases, leaving 3 bases of the junction unmatched. Germline CDR1 MGHDK, CDR2 SYGVNS. CDR3 region: CASSQDRVYNEQFF. DNA for the CDR3: TGTGCCAGCAGTCAGGACAGGGTCTACAATGAGCAGTTCTTC. The full variable domain, in which reference TRBV25-1 and TRBJ2-1 provide the parts outside the CDR3, is EADIYQTPRYLVIGTGKKITLECSQTMGHDKMYWYQQDPGMELHLIHYSYGVNSTEKGDLSSESTVSRIRTEHFPLTLESARPSHTSQYLCASSQDRVYNEQFFGPGTRLTVL.

The gene calls are TRBV11-3 and TRBJ2-1, with a weak D call TRBD1 (6 bases). The end of the DNA is better explained by TRBJ2-7, so the J call may be wrong. CDR3 size: 14 residues. Germline V gene lookup returns CDR1 SGHNT and CDR2 YENEEA. The chain's CDR3 is CASSPGQSYNEQYF. The CDR3 DNA sequence: TGTGCCAGCAGCCCAGGACAGTCCTACAATGAGCAGTACTTC.

This sequence joins TRBV7-3 and TRBJ2-5, with a weak D call TRBD2 (7 bases). Trimming stripped 5 bases from V and 1 base from J, with 20 bases between. The CDR3 contains 17 residues. The germline V gene has CDR1 SGHTA and CDR2 FQGTGA. The DNA of the CDR3 is TGTGCCAGCAGCGTGGGGGGGGGGGGCCGGGTCCAAGAGACCCAGTACTTC. Its protein is CASSVGGGGRVQETQYF.

A note on this clonotype: The conserved final phenylalanine or tryptophan is absent from the CDR3, which likely points to a read error. The DNA is omitted, as the CDR3 cannot be located on it reliably, and the CDR3 follows TCRdb's listing. This chain links TRBV7-8 with TRBJ2-5; TRBD1 was called by the table and not checked on the DNA. The CDR3 totals 14 residues, both ends included. Germline CDR1 reads SGHVS; CDR2 reads FQNEAQ. CDR3 region: CASSARPGGTSQHS.

As to this clonotype: The junction and the germline gene differ at one end; a read error may be behind it. This sequence joins TRBV7-2 and TRBJ2-3, with 7 bases identical to TRBD1. CDR3 length: 16 amino acids. CDR1 is SGHTA, CDR2 FQGNSA, per germline. CDR3 loop: CASAARGGRGKDTQYF. In DNA, the CDR3 is TGTGCCAGCGCGGCACGAGGGGGCCGGGGCAAAGATACCCAGTATTTC.

This clonotype was found a few times. The V call is TRBV7-2, the J call TRBJ2-1, with TRBD2 matching over 8 bases. This CDR3 region has 16 residues. The ends lost 3 bases at V and 0 bases at J; junction bases unmatched: 4. The germline CDR1 and CDR2 sequences are SGHTA and FQGNSA. The CDR3: CASSFRGLVSYNEQFF. The CDR3, as DNA: TGTGCCAGCAGCTTTAGGGGACTAGTCTCCTACAATGAGCAGTTCTTC.

This clonotype was detected a few times. The chain links TRBV7-2 to TRBJ2-1; D is perhaps TRBD2 (6 bases). Germline-derived CDR1 and CDR2 are SGHTA and FQGNSA. Deletions cut 3 bases from V and 7 bases from J, with 13 bases between. The CDR3 sequence is 14 residues long. CDR3 loop: CASSLTGARNEQFF. CDR3 DNA: TGTGCCAGCAGCTTGACGGGAGCAAGGAATGAGCAGTTCTTC.

The J gene is TRBJ2-2, the V gene TRBV6-1; 8 nucleotides align to TRBD1. V lost 6 bases and J lost 16; bases outside the gene matches: 19. The CDR3 has 15 residues. CDR1 and CDR2 from the germline V gene are MNHNS and SASEGT. The CDR3 region is CASRATGVNTGAQFF. The CDR3 region has the DNA TGTGCCAGCAGGGCGACAGGGGTGAACACCGGGGCGCAGTTTTTT.

This clonotype appeared many times. The V gene is TRBV15, the J gene TRBJ2-5, with D possibly TRBD2 on 7 matching bases. V lost 2 bases, J lost 4 bases, and 17 bases lay in between. Germline V lookup: CDR1 LNHNV, CDR2 YYDKDF (reference sequence). CDR3 length: 16 amino acids. CDR3: CATSRRISGGRETQYF. The DNA for the CDR3 is TGTGCCACCAGCAGAAGAATCTCGGGGGGCCGAGAGACCCAGTACTTC.

This chain connects TRBV6-2 or TRBV6-3 to TRBJ2-4; 16 bases map to TRBD2. CDR1 and CDR2 from the germline V gene are MNHEY and SVGEGT. This CDR3 comprises 16 residues. The J segment lost 9 bases and the V segment lost 5 bases, leaving 7 bases of the junction unmatched. The CDR3 region is CASSPGLAGGPVIQYF. As DNA, the CDR3 is TGTGCCAGCAGTCCGGGACTAGCGGGGGGGCCTGTCATTCAGTACTTC.

This clonotype has just a few counts. The CDR3 bases are TGTGCCAGCAGCGGGAACTACGAGCAGTACTTC. As protein: CASSGNYEQYF. The chain combines TRBV11-2 with TRBJ2-7; D remains ambiguous. This CDR3 comprises 11 residues. Germline CDR1 is SGHAT and CDR2 is FQNNGV. The ends were cut back, 5 bases at V and 3 bases at J, with 5 bases in the middle.

The chain uses TRBV4-1 and TRBJ2-2; possibly TRBD2 for D (6 bases). Germline lookup yields CDR1 MGHRA and CDR2 YSYEKL. V was trimmed by 0 bases and J by 6 bases, leaving 14 bases between them. The CDR3 covers 16 residues. CDR3 nucleotide sequence: TGCGCCAGCAGCCAAGAGGACGGGAGTCTTGCCGGGGAGCTGTTTTTT. It is translated as CASSQEDGSLAGELFF.

The chain combines TRBV7-8 with TRBJ2-3; 10 nucleotides agree with TRBD1. CDR3 length equals 17 residues. Trimming at V came to 2 bases and at J to 5 bases, leaving 10 bases not matched to a gene. Germline V CDR1 and CDR2: SGHVS, FQNEAQ. CDR3 DNA sequence: TGTGCCAGCAGCTTAAGTAAAGGACAGGGGGTACGAGATACGCAGTATTTT. Encoded protein: CASSLSKGQGVRDTQYF.

This clonotype has just a few counts. The chain links TRBV12-3 or TRBV12-4 to TRBJ2-5, with 7 nucleotides matching TRBD1. There are 15 residues in the CDR3. V gave up 5 bases and J gave up 2 bases; unmatched junction bases: 8. The CDR3, as DNA: TGTGCCAGCAGTCCTCATAGGGACAGTCAAGAGACCCAGTACTTC. It translates to CASSPHRDSQETQYF.

Comments on this clonotype: A read error is likely, as this CDR3 ends without the conserved phenylalanine or tryptophan. Because the CDR3's place on the DNA is in doubt, the DNA is left out and the CDR3 is given as listed by TCRdb. This chain connects TRBV7-2 to TRBJ2-5; TRBD1, the table's D call, was not compared with the DNA. The CDR3 extends over 14 residues, inclusive of both ends. Germline assignment: CDR1 SGHTA and CDR2 FQGNSA. CDR3 in amino acids: CASGCALDTATQHS.

The chain employs TRBV7-9 and TRBJ2-1; D gene ambiguous. With the DNA end fitting TRBJ2-5 better, the J assignment may be wrong. Germline V gene lookup returns CDR1 SEHNR and CDR2 FQNEAQ (reference sequence). The CDR3 totals 14 residues. This CDR3 reads CASSTLVGIETQYF. The DNA of the CDR3 is TGTGCCAGCAGCACCCTGGTGGGGATAGAGACCCAGTACTTC.

V is TRBV6-1 and J is TRBJ2-4; 8 bases are a match to TRBD2. Looked up from germline, CDR1 is MNHNS and CDR2 is SASEGT. V was pared by 6 bases and J by 6 bases, with 7 bases of the junction left unmatched. This CDR3 contains 14 residues. The CDR3 is CASRDSGGGNIQYF. The DNA of the CDR3 is TGTGCCAGCAGGGATTCCGGGGGGGGAAACATTCAGTACTTC.

V is TRBV20-1 and J is TRBJ2-6; D is possibly TRBD1 or TRBD2 (5 bases each). This CDR3 is 17 amino acids long. V lost 0 bases and J 2 bases, leaving 14 bases between the germline ends. CDR1 is DFQATT and CDR2 is SNEGSKA in the germline V gene (reference sequence). This chain's CDR3 is CSARDFGGITGANVLTF. The CDR3 nucleotides are TGCAGTGCTAGAGATTTTGGGGGAATAACTGGGGCCAACGTCCTGACTTTC.

About this clonotype itself: At one boundary the junction diverges from the germline segment, which might be a read error. This rearrangement joins TRBV15 to TRBJ1-1; 7 nucleotides match TRBD1. Germline V CDR1 and CDR2: LNHNV, YYDKDF (reference sequence). The CDR3 covers 13 residues. The CDR3 reads CATSRTGNSEAFF. The CDR3 region has the DNA TGTGCCACCAGCAGGACAGGGAACAGTGAAGCTTTCTTT.

The sample holds a few counts of this clonotype. This chain links TRBV7-8 with TRBJ2-1, with D possibly being TRBD2 (6 bases). The ends were cut back, 3 bases at V and 7 bases at J, with 19 bases in the middle. The V gene's germline CDR1 is SGHVS and CDR2 FQNEAQ. CDR3 size: 16 residues. CDR3 bases: TGTGCCAGCAGCTTCGGGGGAGACGGGAGAGTGAATGAGCAGTTCTTC. This gives the protein CASSFGGDGRVNEQFF.

The chain employs TRBV7-6 and TRBJ2-3; D is perhaps TRBD1 or TRBD2 (5 bases each). The J call may be wrong; the DNA end is better matched by TRBJ2-1. The CDR3 totals 15 residues. Per germline, CDR1 SGHVS and CDR2 FNYEAQ. The DNA for the CDR3 is TGTGCCAGCAGCTTAGGGGCGGGCAGGGCACTCGAGCAGTTCTTC. Translating it yields CASSLGAGRALEQFF.

The V gene is TRBV19, the J gene TRBJ2-7, with TRBD1 identical over 8 bases. CDR1 is LNHDA and CDR2 is SQIVND in the germline V gene (reference sequence). The J segment lost 0 bases and the V segment lost 5 bases, leaving 6 bases of the junction unmatched. The CDR3 is made up of 15 amino acids. CDR3 amino acids: CASSGGQDPSYEQYF. In DNA form, the CDR3 reads TGTGCCAGTAGTGGGGGACAGGATCCCTCCTACGAGCAGTACTTC.

This clonotype was recorded only once. A much larger clone differs from this one at a single base, so this may be a read error. The chain couples TRBV6-2 or TRBV6-3 to TRBJ2-1; perhaps TRBD2 as D (5 bases). CDR1 and CDR2 from the germline V gene are MNHEY and SVGEGT. Trimming pared 5 bases from V and 13 bases from J, leaving 21 bases between. The CDR3 totals 14 residues. In DNA, the CDR3 is TGTGCCAGCAGTGCCCCGGGGTTTAGGGCGACCCAGTTCTTC. Its protein product is CASSAPGFRATQFF.

This clonotype was seen just once. The missing conserved phenylalanine or tryptophan at the end of this CDR3 makes a read error likely. Because the CDR3's place on the DNA is in doubt, the DNA is left out and the CDR3 is given as listed by TCRdb. The rearrangement links TRBV7-2 to TRBJ2-5; the D call of TRBD1 is as the table states it, not checked on the DNA. The germline CDR1 and CDR2 sequences are SGHTA and FQGNSA. The CDR3 spans 15 residues, counting both ends. The CDR3 here is CASSWGQGGPTTQHL.

This clonotype was seen more than once but under ten times. The chain combines TRBV6-1 with TRBJ2-1; D possibly corresponds to TRBD2 (6 bases). From germline, CDR1 is MNHNS and CDR2 SASEGT. Trimming removed 5 bases from V and 15 bases from J, with 20 bases in between. The CDR3 loop spans 13 amino acids. DNA for the CDR3: TGTGCCAGCAGTAAACTCAGGGAGGCCAGGCGGTTCTTC. This encodes CASSKLREARRFF.

This chain connects TRBV7-8 to TRBJ2-1; TRBD2 matches at 9 bases. J lost 6 bases, V lost 2 bases, and 8 bases had no gene match. Germline V lookup: CDR1 SGHVS, CDR2 FQNEAQ. This CDR3 is built from 16 residues. In DNA form, the CDR3 reads TGTGCCAGCAGCTTAAGACCGGGACTAGCCCGCAATGAGCAGTTCTTC. Translation gives CASSLRPGLARNEQFF.

This clonotype was picked up a small number of times. The chain couples TRBV7-2 to TRBJ2-3; the match to TRBD2 covers 13 bases. In germline, CDR1 is SGHTA, CDR2 FQGNSA. Trimming took 5 bases from V and 2 from J; bases not matched to a gene: 4. The CDR3 length is 16 residues. This CDR3 reads CASSAGTSGATDTQYF. As DNA, the CDR3 is TGTGCCAGCAGCGCCGGGACTAGCGGGGCCACAGATACGCAGTATTTT.

Comments on this clonotype: Being one base from a much bigger clone, this may be a read error. Likely a read error: the CDR3 ends without its conserved phenylalanine or tryptophan. J is TRBJ2-3 and V is TRBV7-2, with 7 bases aligning to TRBD2. V was clipped by 5 bases and J by 2 bases; unmatched bases: 4. The V gene's germline CDR1 is SGHTA and CDR2 FQGNSA. This CDR3 region has 14 residues. CDR3 loop: CASSQGLVTDTQYS. For the CDR3, the DNA is TGTGCCAGCAGCCAAGGACTAGTCACAGATACGCAGTATTCT.

In this sample, this clonotype is medium-sized (0.01 to 0.1%). The chain carries TRBV11-3 and TRBJ2-5; perhaps TRBD1 as D (7 bases). From germline, CDR1 is SGHNT and CDR2 YENEEA. The CDR3 sequence is 15 residues long. Trimming removed 5 bases from V and 5 bases from J, with 18 bases in between. The CDR3: CASSPRGAVGETQYF. In DNA form, the CDR3 reads TGTGCCAGCAGCCCCAGGGGGGCCGTCGGGGAGACCCAGTACTTC.

A note on this clonotype: It is likely a read error, because the conserved phenylalanine at the end of the CDR3 is missing. The limits of the CDR3 on the DNA are not certain, so only TCRdb's listed CDR3 is given. This sequence joins TRBV7-8 and TRBJ2-5; the DNA was not used to check the table's D call, TRBD1. CDR1 and CDR2 from the germline V gene are SGHVS and FQNEAQ. The CDR3 region is 14 residues in length, termini included. CDR3 loop: CASSLGVWGTTRLS.